The rows below give T cell receptor beta chains drawn from one sample of a study of synovial regulatory T cells in juvenile arthritis. Generated by immunoSEQ multiplex PCR, the TCRdb table keeps only in-frame clones and is missing some. This sample's clone table lists about 10,000 clones. Sequenced material: Treg cells from blood. The source of these receptors is a donor younger than 30 with juvenile idiopathic arthritis. CDR3s include the opening cysteine and the closing phenylalanine or tryptophan. Each record gives: J gene, V gene, CDR3 protein.

TRBJ2-1 TRBV4-1 CASSRALASGEQFF
TRBJ2-1 TRBV20-1 CSARGGQFF
TRBJ1-2 TRBV7-6 CASSLLQGHARGYTF
TRBJ2-5 TRBV6-1 CASSELRDSSQETQYF
TRBJ1-1 TRBV5-6 CASSPRSRFGEAFF
TRBJ1-1 TRBV11-2 CASSADRASTEAFF
TRBJ1-6 TRBV12-5 CASGLRTVYNSPLHF
TRBJ2-7 TRBV6-6 CASNSPPDATYEQYF
TRBJ1-2 TRBV15 CATSNRDTLYGYTF
TRBJ2-7 TRBV5-1 CASTLGGGSYEQYF
TRBJ1-5 TRBV12-5 CASGLGPGPNQPQHF
TRBJ2-2 TRBV4-1 CASSQGRGVRSTGELFF
TRBJ1-4 TRBV6-1 CASCLFFLNEKLFF
TRBJ2-5 TRBV6-1 CASRVQGRGTQYF
TRBJ1-1 TRBV6-1 CAASNTEAFF
TRBJ2-3 TRBV10-1 CASRPDRITDTQYF
TRBJ1-1 TRBV5-5 CASSRDIEAFF
TRBJ2-7 TRBV7-8 CASSLVPSFSYEQYF
TRBJ1-3 TRBV25-1 CASSRGFYGNTIYF
TRBJ1-1 TRBV11-2 CASSAGAKNTEAFF
TRBJ2-4 TRBV7-8 CASSLSWGLGNIQYF
TRBJ1-5 TRBV6-1 CASSEVPGRNQPQHF
TRBJ1-5 TRBV7-8 CASSLVSWGRLHPPQHF
TRBJ1-5 TRBV19 CASTPQGGLTNQPQHF
TRBJ2-5 TRBV6-1 CASIGRVIYEQYF
TRBJ1-2 TRBV15 CATSRDDRANYGYTF
TRBJ2-7 TRBV27 CASSDDHRLDEQYF